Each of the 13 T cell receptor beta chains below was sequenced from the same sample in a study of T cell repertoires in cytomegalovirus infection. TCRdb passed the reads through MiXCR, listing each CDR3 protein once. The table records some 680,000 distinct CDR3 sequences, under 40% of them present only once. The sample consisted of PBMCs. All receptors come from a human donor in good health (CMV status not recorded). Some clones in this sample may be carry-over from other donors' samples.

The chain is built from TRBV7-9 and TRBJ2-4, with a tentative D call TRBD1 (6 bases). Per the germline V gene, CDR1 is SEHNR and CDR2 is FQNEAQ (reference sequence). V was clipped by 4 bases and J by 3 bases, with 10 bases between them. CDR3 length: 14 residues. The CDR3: CASSSQGGKNIQYF. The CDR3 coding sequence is TGTGCCAGCAGCTCCCAAGGGGGCAAAAACATTCAGTACTTC.

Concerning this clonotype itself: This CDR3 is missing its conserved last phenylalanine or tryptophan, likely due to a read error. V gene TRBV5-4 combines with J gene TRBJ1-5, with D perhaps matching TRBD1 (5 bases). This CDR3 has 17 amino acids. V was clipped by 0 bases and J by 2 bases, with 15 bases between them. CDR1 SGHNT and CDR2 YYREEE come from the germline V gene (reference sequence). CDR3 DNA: TGTGCCAGCAGCTTGGGCCCCAGGGAGATGGGCAATCAGCCCCAGCATTTG. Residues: CASSLGPREMGNQPQHL.

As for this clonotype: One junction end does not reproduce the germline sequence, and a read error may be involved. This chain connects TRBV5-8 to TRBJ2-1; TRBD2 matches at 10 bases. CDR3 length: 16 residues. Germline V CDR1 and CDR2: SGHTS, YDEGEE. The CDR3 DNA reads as TGTGCCAGGAGCTTAACTGGACTAGCGGATTACAATGAGCAGTTCTTC. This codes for CARSLTGLADYNEQFF.

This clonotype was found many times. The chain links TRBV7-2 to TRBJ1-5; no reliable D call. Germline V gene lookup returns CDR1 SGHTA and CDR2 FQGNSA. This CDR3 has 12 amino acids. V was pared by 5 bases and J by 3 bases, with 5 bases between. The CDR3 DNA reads TGTGCCAGCAGCCTATACAATCAGCCCCAGCATTTT. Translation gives CASSLYNQPQHF.

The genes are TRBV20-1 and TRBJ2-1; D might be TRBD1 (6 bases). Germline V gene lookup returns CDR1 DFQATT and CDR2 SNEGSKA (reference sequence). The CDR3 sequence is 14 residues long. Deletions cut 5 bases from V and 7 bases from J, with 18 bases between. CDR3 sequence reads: CSAPTGTVQNEQFF. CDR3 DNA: TGCAGTGCTCCAACAGGGACCGTCCAAAATGAGCAGTTCTTC.

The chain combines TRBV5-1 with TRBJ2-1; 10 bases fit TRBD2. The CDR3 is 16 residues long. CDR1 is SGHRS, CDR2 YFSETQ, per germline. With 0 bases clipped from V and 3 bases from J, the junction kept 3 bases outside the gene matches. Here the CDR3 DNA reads TGCGCCAGCAGCTTGGCGGGACTAGCGAGCTACAATGAGCAGTTCTTC. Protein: CASSLAGLASYNEQFF.

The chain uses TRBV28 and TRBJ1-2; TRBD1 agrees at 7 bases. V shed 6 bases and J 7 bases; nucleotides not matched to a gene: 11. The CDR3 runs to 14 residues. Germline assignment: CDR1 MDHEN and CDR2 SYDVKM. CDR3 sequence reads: CASRSTGVRGGYTF. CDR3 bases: TGTGCCAGCAGATCTACAGGGGTACGGGGTGGCTACACCTTC.

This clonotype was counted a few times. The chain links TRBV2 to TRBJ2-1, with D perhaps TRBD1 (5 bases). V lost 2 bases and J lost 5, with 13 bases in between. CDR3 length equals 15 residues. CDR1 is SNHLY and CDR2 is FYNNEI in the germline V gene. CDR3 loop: CASSERGLHDNEQFF. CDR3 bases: TGTGCCAGCAGTGAAAGGGGCCTCCACGACAATGAGCAGTTCTTC.

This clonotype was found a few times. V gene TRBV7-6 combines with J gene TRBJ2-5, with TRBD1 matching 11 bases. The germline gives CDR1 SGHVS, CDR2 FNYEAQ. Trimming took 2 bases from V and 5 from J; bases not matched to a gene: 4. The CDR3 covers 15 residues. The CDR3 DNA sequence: TGTGCCAGCAGCTTAACTGGACAGGGGGCTGAGACCCAGTACTTC. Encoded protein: CASSLTGQGAETQYF.

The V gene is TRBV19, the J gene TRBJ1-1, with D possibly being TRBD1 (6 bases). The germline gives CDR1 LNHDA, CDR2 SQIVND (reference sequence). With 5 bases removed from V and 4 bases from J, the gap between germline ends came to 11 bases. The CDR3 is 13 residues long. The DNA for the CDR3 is TGTGCCAGTAGTCACAGGGAGGGCACTGAAGCTTTCTTT. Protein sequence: CASSHREGTEAFF.

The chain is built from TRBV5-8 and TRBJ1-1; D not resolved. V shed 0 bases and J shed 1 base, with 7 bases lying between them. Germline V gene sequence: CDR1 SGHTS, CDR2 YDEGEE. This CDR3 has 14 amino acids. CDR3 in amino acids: CASSLGPRNTEAFF. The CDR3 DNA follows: TGTGCCAGCAGCTTGGGACCCAGGAACACTGAAGCTTTCTTT.

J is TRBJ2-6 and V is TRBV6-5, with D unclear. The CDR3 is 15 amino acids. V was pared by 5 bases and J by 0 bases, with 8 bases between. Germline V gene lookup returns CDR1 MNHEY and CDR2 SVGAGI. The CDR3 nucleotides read TGTGCCAGCAGTAAAACATACTCTGGGGCCAACGTCCTGACTTTC. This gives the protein CASSKTYSGANVLTF.

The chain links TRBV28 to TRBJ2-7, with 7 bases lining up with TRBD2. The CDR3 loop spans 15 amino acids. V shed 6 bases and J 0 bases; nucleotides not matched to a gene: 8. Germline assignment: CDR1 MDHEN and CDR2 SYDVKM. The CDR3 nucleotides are TGTGCCAGCAGCCCCTCTTCTAGCGGCTCCTACGAGCAGTACTTC. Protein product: CASSPSSSGSYEQYF.